These 7 T cell receptor beta chains came from one sample sequenced in a study of T cells in Graves' hyperthyroidism and ophthalmopathy. RNA transcripts provided the source from which TCR beta CDR3 regions were amplified. The HTBI primer set drove a first-round RT-PCR of the TCR CDR3. A single record per CDR3 protein comes from TCRdb applying MiXCR to the multiplex PCR reads. The repertoire holds approximately 740,000 distinct CDR3 sequences, with roughly 15% as singletons. Sequenced: blood. These receptors were collected from a woman between 18 and 29 years old with Graves' hyperthyroidism.

This clonotype was recorded only once. The rearrangement links TRBV29-1 to TRBJ1-4; 7 nucleotides agree with TRBD1. The CDR3 runs to 14 residues. V shed 4 bases and J 8 bases; nucleotides not matched to a gene: 10. CDR1 is SQVTM, CDR2 ANQGSEA, per germline. DNA of the CDR3: TGCAGCGTTGTTCTCTGGGACAGTTCAGAAAAACTGTTTTTT. This sequence encodes CSVVLWDSSEKLFF.

This clonotype has a handful of counts. This sequence joins TRBV4-1 and TRBJ2-1, with 7 bases matching TRBD2. The CDR3 runs to 16 residues. Germline trimming cut 3 bases from V and 4 bases from J; bases unmatched to any gene: 9. Germline CDR1 MGHRA, CDR2 YSYEKL. CDR3 sequence: CASSQTNSGSYNEQFF. CDR3 DNA: TGCGCCAGCAGCCAGACCAATAGCGGGTCGTACAATGAGCAGTTCTTC.

This chain links TRBV29-1 with TRBJ1-3, with a tentative D call TRBD1 (6 bases). V gave up 4 bases and J gave up 4 bases, with 8 bases separating them. The CDR3 covers 12 residues. In germline, CDR1 is SQVTM, CDR2 ANQGSEA. The CDR3 coding sequence is TGCAGCGTTGGACAGGACGGAAACACCATATATTTT. Translated: CSVGQDGNTIYF. The full variable domain, completed using reference TRBV29-1 and TRBJ1-3, is SAVISQKPSRDICQRGTSLTIQCQVDSQVTMMFWYRQQPGQSLTLIATANQGSEATYESGFVIDKFPISRPNLTFSTLTVSNMSPEDSSIYLCSVGQDGNTIYFGEGSWLTVV.

This clonotype was counted ten times or more. V gene TRBV7-9 combines with J gene TRBJ2-1, with D tentatively TRBD2 (5 bases). V lost 5 bases and J 9 bases, leaving 17 bases between the germline ends. CDR3 length equals 14 residues. The V gene's germline CDR1 is SEHNR and CDR2 FQNEAQ (reference sequence). CDR3 amino acids: CASSAELGKGEQFF. The CDR3 DNA follows: TGTGCCAGCAGCGCTGAGCTCGGGAAGGGTGAGCAGTTCTTC.

This clonotype was seen repeatedly, ten times or more. The V gene is TRBV20-1, the J gene TRBJ1-4; 7 nucleotides line up with TRBD1. The CDR3 has 14 amino acids. The J segment lost 7 bases and the V segment lost 5 bases, leaving 10 bases of the junction unmatched. The germline V gene has CDR1 DFQATT and CDR2 SNEGSKA (reference sequence). The chain's CDR3 is CSADSGGWGEKLFF. The CDR3 nucleotides are TGCAGTGCTGATTCAGGGGGTTGGGGTGAAAAACTGTTTTTT.

This clonotype was seen only a few times. The genes are TRBV10-3 and TRBJ2-7; a possible D gene is TRBD2 (5 bases). The germline V and J ends were trimmed by 0 bases and 6 bases, with 21 bases remaining between them. In germline, CDR1 is ENHRY, CDR2 SYGVKD. This CDR3 spans 17 amino acids. Here the CDR3 reads CAISESRFPGTSGEQYF. The CDR3 region has the DNA TGTGCCATCAGTGAGTCCAGATTTCCGGGAACCAGTGGCGAGCAGTACTTC.

This clonotype was observed at least ten times. V usage is TRBV7-9 and J usage is TRBJ2-1; perhaps TRBD2 as D (5 bases). The V gene's germline CDR1 is SEHNR and CDR2 FQNEAQ (reference sequence). Trimming stripped 4 bases from V and 9 bases from J, with 16 bases between. The CDR3 has 14 amino acids. The CDR3 bases are TGTGCCAGCAGCTCACCCCGGGCTGCGGGTGAGCAGTTCTTC. It translates to CASSSPRAAGEQFF. Filled out from reference TRBV7-9 and TRBJ2-1, the complete variable domain reads DTGVSQNPRHKITKRGQNVTFRCDPISEHNRLYWYRQTLGQGPEFLTYFQNEAQLEKSRLLSDRFSAERPKGSFSTLEIQRTEQGDSAMYLCASSSPRAAGEQFFGPGTRLTVL.